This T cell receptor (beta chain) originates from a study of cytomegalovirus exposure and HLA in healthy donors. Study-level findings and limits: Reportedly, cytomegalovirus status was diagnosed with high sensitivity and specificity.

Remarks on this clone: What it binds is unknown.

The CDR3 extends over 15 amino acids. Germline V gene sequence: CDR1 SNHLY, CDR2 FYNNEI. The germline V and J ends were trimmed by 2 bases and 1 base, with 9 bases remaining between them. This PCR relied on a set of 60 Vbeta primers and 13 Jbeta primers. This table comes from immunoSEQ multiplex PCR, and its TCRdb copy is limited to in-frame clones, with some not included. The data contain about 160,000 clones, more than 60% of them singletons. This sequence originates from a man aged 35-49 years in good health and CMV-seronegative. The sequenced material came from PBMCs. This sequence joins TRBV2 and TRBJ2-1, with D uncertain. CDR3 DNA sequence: TGTGCCAGCAGTGAAAAATTAGTGTCCTACAATGAGCAGTTCTTC. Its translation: CASSEKLVSYNEQFF.